The 18 T cell receptor beta chains in this list originate from one sample, sequenced in a study of T cells in Graves' hyperthyroidism and ophthalmopathy. Amplification of TCR beta CDR3 regions was performed using RNA transcripts as template. The TCR CDR3 first-round RT-PCR relied on the HTBI primer set. From the multiplex PCR reads, TCRdb called clonotypes with MiXCR, one entry per CDR3 protein. The sample holds roughly 500,000 distinct CDR3 sequences, 16% seen once. The sample consisted of blood. Receptor source: a woman in her twenties or thirties with Graves' ophthalmopathy.

This clonotype came up many times. This chain links TRBV5-8 with TRBJ2-2, with TRBD2 matching over 13 bases. The V and J ends lost 1 base and 5 bases, in that order; junction bases with no gene match: 8. The CDR3 covers 18 residues. Germline CDR1 is SGHTS and CDR2 is YDEGEE. CDR3 coding DNA: TGTGCCAGCAGCTTGACGGTACTAGCGGGAGGGTCGACCGGGGAGCTGTTTTTT. It translates to CASSLTVLAGGSTGELFF.

This clonotype was counted many times. The gene calls are TRBV3-1 and TRBJ2-1, with 12 bases lining up with TRBD2. CDR1 LGHDT and CDR2 YNNKEL come from the germline V gene (reference sequence). The CDR3 extends over 15 amino acids. Trimming took 4 bases from V and 8 from J; bases not matched to a gene: 6. The CDR3 is CASSRRLAGEDEQFF. The CDR3, as DNA: TGTGCCAGCAGCCGCCGACTAGCGGGAGAAGATGAGCAGTTCTTC.

There are many counts of this clonotype. The chain combines TRBV9 with TRBJ2-7; 7 bases fit TRBD1. Germline-derived CDR1 and CDR2 are SGDLS and YYNGEE. With V trimmed by 5 bases and J by 0 bases, 5 bases remained unmatched. The CDR3 spans 14 residues. Written as DNA, the CDR3 is TGTGCCAGCAGTGTGACAGGGTCCTCCTACGAGCAGTACTTC. Its translation: CASSVTGSSYEQYF. The whole variable domain, remainder taken from reference TRBV9 and TRBJ2-7, is DSGVTQTPKHLITATGQRVTLRCSPRSGDLSVYWYQQSLDQGLQFLIQYYNGEERAKGNILERFSAQQFPDLHSELNLSSLELGDSALYFCASSVTGSSYEQYFGPGTRLTVT.

This clonotype has at least ten counts. This chain's CDR3 is CASSQDGGSNTGELFF. CDR3 DNA sequence: TGTGCCAGCAGCCAAGATGGGGGGAGTAACACCGGGGAGCTGTTTTTT. The rearrangement links TRBV3-2 to TRBJ2-2; the table calls TRBD1, which could not be checked here. TRBV3-2 counts as a pseudogene. This CDR3 spans 16 amino acids.

CDR3 sequence (DNA): TGCAGCGGACAATTAGCGGGAGCGGCTGAGCAGTTCTTC. Translation: CSGQLAGAAEQFF. The chain has TRBV29-1 and TRBJ2-1; TRBD2 agrees at 9 bases. The trim removed 7 bases at V and 9 bases at J, leaving 10 bases unmatched. Germline assignment: CDR1 SQVTM and CDR2 ANQGSEA. This CDR3 comprises 13 residues.

In its sample, this clonotype was seen many times. The V and J genes are TRBV30 and TRBJ2-3; D call uncertain. V lost 4 bases to trimming and J lost 2 bases, with 10 bases between them. Germline V gene lookup returns CDR1 GTSNPN and CDR2 SVGIG (reference sequence). CDR3 length: 13 residues. The CDR3 coding sequence is TGTGCCTGGATACCCCCCCTCACAGATACGCAGTATTTT. Amino acids: CAWIPPLTDTQYF.

Ten or more counts support this clonotype. This chain links TRBV7-2 with TRBJ2-3, with 8 bases lining up with TRBD2. This CDR3 is 15 amino acids long. Trimming took 5 bases from V and 2 from J; bases not matched to a gene: 6. Per the germline V gene, CDR1 is SGHTA and CDR2 is FQGNSA. Written as DNA, the CDR3 is TGTGCCAGCAGCGAGCGGGAGCCCTACACAGATACGCAGTATTTT. Translating gives CASSEREPYTDTQYF. Variable domain in full (rest from reference TRBV7-2 and TRBJ2-3): GAGVSQSPSNKVTEKGKDVELRCDPISGHTALYWYRQSLGQGLEFLIYFQGNSAPDKSGLPSDRFSAERTGGSVSTLTIQRTQQEDSAVYLCASSEREPYTDTQYFGPGTRLTVL.

V and J are TRBV28 and TRBJ2-1; the D is unclear. CDR3 length equals 14 residues. The V gene's germline CDR1 is MDHEN and CDR2 SYDVKM. Trimming took off 2 bases at V and 6 bases at J, with 11 bases between the two ends. CDR3 sequence reads: CASSLRWITNEQFF. CDR3 nucleotides: TGTGCCAGCAGTTTAAGGTGGATTACCAATGAGCAGTTCTTC.

The rearrangement uses TRBV7-9 and TRBJ2-7; perhaps D is TRBD1 or TRBD2 (5 bases each). V shed 4 bases and J shed 0 bases, with 16 bases lying between them. The CDR3 totals 16 residues. Germline assignment: CDR1 SEHNR and CDR2 FQNEAQ (reference sequence). The DNA of the CDR3 is TGTGCCAGCAGCTCTCTTGGCAGGGACCTCTCCTACGAGCAGTACTTC. Protein sequence: CASSSLGRDLSYEQYF.

V and J are TRBV6-1 and TRBJ1-5; TRBD1 matches 7 bases. Germline CDR1 is MNHNS and CDR2 is SASEGT. With 7 bases clipped from V and 4 bases from J, the junction kept 13 bases outside the gene matches. CDR3 length: 16 amino acids. The CDR3 spells CASTRGGTEKNQPQHF. CDR3 coding DNA: TGTGCCAGCACCCGGGGTGGGACAGAAAAAAATCAGCCCCAGCATTTT.

There are many counts of this clonotype. The rearrangement links TRBV11-2 to TRBJ2-7; D is undetermined. V was pared by 5 bases and J by 3 bases, with 5 bases between. CDR1 and CDR2 (germline): SGHAT, FQNNGV. This CDR3 is 11 amino acids long. CDR3 sequence reads: CASSIYYEQYF. The DNA for the CDR3 is TGTGCCAGCAGCATATACTACGAGCAGTACTTC. Full variable domain (rest looked up from reference TRBV11-2 and TRBJ2-7): EAGVAQSPRYKIIEKRQSVAFWCNPISGHATLYWYQQILGQGPKLLIQFQNNGVVDDSQLPKDRFSAERLKGVDSTLKIQPAKLEDSAVYLCASSIYYEQYFGPGTRLTVT.

This clonotype was found many times. The chain employs TRBV20-1 and TRBJ2-1; TRBD2 aligns across 7 bases. The CDR3 totals 14 residues. The germline gives CDR1 DFQATT, CDR2 SNEGSKA (reference sequence). Germline trimming cut 1 base from V and 4 bases from J; bases unmatched to any gene: 4. The chain's CDR3 is CSARGSGTYNEQFF. The DNA for the CDR3 is TGCAGTGCTAGAGGCAGCGGGACGTACAATGAGCAGTTCTTC.

This clonotype was seen at least ten times. V gene TRBV29-1 combines with J gene TRBJ2-2; D is perhaps TRBD1 (7 bases). The V end lost 7 bases, the J end lost 5 bases, and 11 bases lay between the germline ends. The CDR3 contains 12 residues. Per germline, CDR1 SQVTM and CDR2 ANQGSEA. The CDR3 region has the DNA TGCAGCGCAGGGGGGAAGACCGGGGAGCTGTTTTTT. The encoded protein is CSAGGKTGELFF.

This clonotype was observed many times. The chain is built from TRBV11-2 and TRBJ2-1, with TRBD2 matching over 14 bases. V lost 5 bases, J lost 8 bases, and 8 bases stayed unmatched. Germline V lookup: CDR1 SGHAT, CDR2 FQNNGV. CDR3 length: 16 amino acids. CDR3 protein: CASSPRTSGRRDEQFF. As DNA, the CDR3 is TGTGCCAGCAGCCCCCGGACTAGCGGGAGGAGGGATGAGCAGTTCTTC.

At least ten counts were recorded for this clonotype. The genes are TRBV29-1 and TRBJ2-3; D might be TRBD2 (6 bases). From germline, CDR1 is SQVTM and CDR2 ANQGSEA. The length of the CDR3 is 16 residues. The V and J ends lost 5 bases and 4 bases respectively, with 22 bases between them. Written as DNA, the CDR3 is TGCAGCGTTCAAGGAGCCCCGGGACTCAGTGCAGATACGCAGTATTTT. As protein: CSVQGAPGLSADTQYF.

The rearrangement links TRBV6-1 to TRBJ2-1; D gene uncertain. The CDR3 sequence is 14 residues long. V was cut by 4 bases and J by 5 bases, with 12 bases left in between. The germline V gene encodes CDR1 MNHNS and CDR2 SASEGT. The CDR3: CASSGVGKNNEQFF. In nucleotides, the CDR3 is TGTGCCAGCAGTGGTGTGGGGAAAAACAATGAGCAGTTCTTC.

This clonotype came up many times. The chain employs TRBV28 and TRBJ2-3, with TRBD2 matching over 13 bases. The V and J ends lost 5 bases and 0 bases, in that order; junction bases with no gene match: 8. Germline V lookup: CDR1 MDHEN, CDR2 SYDVKM. The CDR3 has 18 amino acids. The CDR3 coding sequence is TGTGCCAGCAGTGCGGGACTAGCGGGAAGTGCTAGCACAGATACGCAGTATTTT. Amino acid sequence: CASSAGLAGSASTDTQYF.

This sequence joins TRBV6-1 and TRBJ2-3, with 11 nucleotides matching TRBD2. CDR1 MNHNS and CDR2 SASEGT come from the germline V gene. The CDR3 consists of 15 residues. With V trimmed by 6 bases and J by 2 bases, 4 bases remained unmatched. The CDR3 DNA sequence: TGTGCCAGCAGCACTAGCGGGGGTTACACAGATACGCAGTATTTT. Its translation: CASSTSGGYTDTQYF.